The rows below give T cell receptor beta chains drawn from one sample of a study of T cell responses to AZD1222 COVID-19 vaccine. The assay was immunoSEQ multiplex PCR, and TCRdb's table has in-frame clones only and misses some. The sample comprises some 95,000 clones, roughly nine tenths of which are singletons, and around 3.9% rests with the top ten. Sequences were derived from peripheral blood, sampled on day 0 of AZD1222 vaccination. The source is an adult in good health. Both conserved end residues are part of each CDR3. D genes are given only for firm matches. The size field is filled for only some rows; it gives once, few, many or a size class.

D | J | V | size | CDR3 | DNA
. | TRBJ2-2 | TRBV10-3 | once | CAISGGRNTGELFF | TGTGCCATCAGTGGGGGGCGAAACACCGGGGAGCTGTTTTTT
TRBD1 | TRBJ2-5 | TRBV7-2 | . | CASANRGLQTQYF | TGTGCCAGCGCTAACAGGGGGCTGCAGACCCAGTACTTC
. | TRBJ1-4 | TRBV6-5 | . | CASKMGAGPQKLFF | TGTGCCAGCAAAATGGGGGCCGGACCACAAAAACTGTTTTTT
TRBD2 | TRBJ2-7 | TRBV19 | few | CASAREGNYEQYF | TGTGCCAGCGCTCGGGAGGGGAACTACGAGCAGTACTTC
. | TRBJ2-6 | TRBV15 | . | CATSRGATVSGANVLTF | TGTGCCACCAGCAGGGGTGCAACCGTCTCTGGGGCCAACGTCCTGACTTTC
TRBD2 | TRBJ2-1 | TRBV27 | . | CASHRIGGEGEQFF | TGTGCCAGCCATCGGATTGGGGGGGAGGGAGAGCAGTTCTTC
TRBD1 | TRBJ1-1 | TRBV2 | . | CASIRQGAFNTEAFF | TGTGCCAGCATCCGACAGGGAGCGTTTAACACTGAAGCTTTCTTT
TRBD1 | TRBJ1-2 | TRBV4-3 | . | CASSQDLGTGTLGYTF | TGCGCCAGCAGCCAAGATCTAGGGACAGGGACCCTCGGCTACACCTTC
TRBD1 | TRBJ1-1 | TRBV6-5 | . | CASSYRGTGNTEAFF | TGTGCCAGCAGTTACCGCGGGACAGGGAACACTGAAGCTTTCTTT
. | TRBJ1-5 | TRBV4-1 | . | CASSQARGGQPQHF | TGCGCCAGCAGCCAAGCGAGGGGCGGCCAGCCCCAGCATTTT
TRBD2 | TRBJ2-3 | TRBV2 | once | CASSVPSGKDTQYF | TGTGCCAGCAGTGTCCCTAGCGGGAAAGATACGCAGTATTTT
TRBD1 | TRBJ1-1 | TRBV6-2/TRBV6-3 | . | CASSRGTGEAFF | TGTGCCAGCAGCCGGGGGACAGGTGAAGCTTTCTTT
TRBD1 | TRBJ1-1 | TRBV29-1 | . | CSSSPGGAYTEAFF | TGCAGCTCGAGCCCAGGGGGCGCTTACACTGAAGCTTTCTTT
. | TRBJ1-5 | TRBV15 | . | CATTTTEGNQPQHF | TGTGCCACCACTACGACTGAGGGCAATCAGCCCCAGCATTTT
. | TRBJ2-7 | TRBV5-1 | . | CASSPRVGGGSSYEQYF | TGCGCCAGCAGCCCCCGTGTGGGCGGAGGGAGCTCCTACGAGCAGTACTTC
TRBD2 | TRBJ2-1 | TRBV11-3 | . | CASSLFGGVSYNEQFF | TGTGCCAGCAGCTTATTCGGGGGGGTTTCCTACAATGAGCAGTTCTTC